This passage covers 32 T cell receptor beta chains from one sample sequenced in a study of T cell changes during pregnancy in multiple sclerosis. Repertoires were generated with immunoSEQ multiplex PCR, while TCRdb's copy carries only in-frame clones and drops some. The table lists 50,000 or so clones, around nine tenths of them singletons, with roughly 0.36% in the top ten. The sequencing here drew on CD4+ T cells from peripheral blood mononuclear cells, taken before pregnancy. The receptors stem from a female donor with multiple sclerosis, enrolled in a pregnancy study.

The chain employs TRBV5-1 and TRBJ2-3, with a tentative D call TRBD2 (6 bases). V lost 4 bases and J lost 2, with 11 bases in between. Germline V gene sequence: CDR1 SGHRS, CDR2 YFSETQ. This CDR3 has 14 amino acids. In DNA form, the CDR3 reads TGCGCCAGCAGCCCGACTAGGCTCACAGATACGCAGTATTTT. It yields the protein CASSPTRLTDTQYF. Filled out from reference TRBV5-1 and TRBJ2-3, the complete variable domain reads KAGVTQTPRYLIKTRGQQVTLSCSPISGHRSVSWYQQTPGQGLQFLFEYFSETQRNKGNFPGRFSGRQFSNSRSEMNVSTLELGDSALYLCASSPTRLTDTQYFGPGTRLTVL.

The chain links TRBV4-1 to TRBJ1-2; 9 bases align to TRBD1. V lost 2 bases and J lost 4; bases outside the gene matches: 8. This CDR3 contains 16 residues. The germline V gene encodes CDR1 MGHRA and CDR2 YSYEKL. The CDR3: CASSQPRDRVVYGYTF. CDR3 DNA: TGCGCCAGCAGCCAACCGAGGGACAGGGTGGTCTATGGCTACACCTTC.

The CDR3 DNA is TGTGCCAGCAGCGTAGCGGCTAGCGGGCGTTTCCCCTACAATGAGCAGTTCTTC. It is translated as CASSVAASGRFPYNEQFF. The chain uses TRBV9 and TRBJ2-1; TRBD2 matches 8 bases. Germline V lookup: CDR1 SGDLS, CDR2 YYNGEE. The CDR3 has 18 amino acids. The V gene end was trimmed by 0 bases and the J gene end by 2 bases; junction bases not matched to a gene: 10.

The chain is built from TRBV6-5 and TRBJ2-1; TRBD2 matches at 13 bases. This CDR3 comprises 15 residues. V shed 4 bases, J shed 5 bases, and the junction held 2 bases outside the gene matches. CDR1 is MNHEY, CDR2 SVGAGI, per germline. The chain's CDR3 is CASSSLAGGNNEQFF. The CDR3 bases are TGTGCCAGCAGTTCACTAGCGGGAGGGAACAATGAGCAGTTCTTC.

This chain uses TRBV5-4 with TRBJ2-7; perhaps TRBD2 as D (7 bases). Deletions cut 0 bases from V and 3 bases from J, with 13 bases between. Germline CDR1 reads SGHNT; CDR2 reads YYREEE (reference sequence). This CDR3 comprises 15 residues. The DNA of the CDR3 is TGTGCCAGCAGCTTGGAGGGGGGGGCCAACTACGAGCAGTACTTC. Translated: CASSLEGGANYEQYF. The full variable domain, with the rest looked up from reference TRBV5-4 and TRBJ2-7, is ETGVTQSPTHLIKTRGQQVTLRCSSQSGHNTVSWYQQALGQGPQFIFQYYREEENGRGNFPPRFSGLQFPNYSSELNVNALELDDSALYLCASSLEGGANYEQYFGPGTRLTVT.

This chain links TRBV7-2 with TRBJ1-3, with D possibly being TRBD1 (6 bases). Trimming removed 5 bases at V and 4 bases at J, with 15 bases between. The CDR3 covers 15 residues. Looked up from germline, CDR1 is SGHTA and CDR2 is FQGNSA. In DNA form, the CDR3 reads TGTGCCAGCAGCCCAGGGGCCACACAAGGAAACACCATATATTTT. This codes for CASSPGATQGNTIYF.

Only a few counts were recorded for this clone. V and J are TRBV6-1 and TRBJ2-1; 9 bases are shared with TRBD1. The V and J ends lost 11 bases and 0 bases, in that order; junction bases with no gene match: 8. CDR3 length equals 15 residues. CDR1 is MNHNS, CDR2 SASEGT, per germline. This CDR3 reads CAAQGAGRSYNEQFF. In DNA form, the CDR3 reads TGTGCCGCACAGGGGGCCGGCCGCTCCTACAATGAGCAGTTCTTC.

This chain links TRBV9 with TRBJ2-7, with 7 bases aligning to TRBD2. This CDR3 comprises 15 residues. Germline trimming cut 0 bases from V and 0 bases from J; bases unmatched to any gene: 3. Germline V gene sequence: CDR1 SGDLS, CDR2 YYNGEE. The CDR3 reads CASSVGEGPSYEQYF. CDR3 bases: TGTGCCAGCAGCGTAGGGGAGGGACCCTCCTACGAGCAGTACTTC.

The chain links TRBV5-1 to TRBJ2-1; 7 bases align to TRBD1. The CDR3 sequence is 18 residues long. The trim removed 1 base at V and 4 bases at J, leaving 14 bases unmatched. Germline assignment: CDR1 SGHRS and CDR2 YFSETQ. This CDR3 reads CASSLPNVTGTAYNEQFF. The CDR3 bases are TGCGCCAGCAGCTTGCCCAACGTAACCGGGACAGCATACAATGAGCAGTTCTTC.

The chain couples TRBV28 to TRBJ1-2; D not resolved. The CDR3 runs 16 residues. Germline V lookup: CDR1 MDHEN, CDR2 SYDVKM. V was pared by 5 bases and J by 5 bases, with 21 bases between. CDR3 in amino acids: CASSPPGRVAAYGYTF. Written as DNA, the CDR3 is TGTGCCAGCAGTCCTCCGGGGAGGGTGGCCGCTTATGGCTACACCTTC.

This chain connects TRBV27 to TRBJ2-7, with 9 bases that match TRBD1. CDR1 and CDR2 from the germline V gene are MNHEY and SMNVEV (reference sequence). The CDR3 totals 15 residues. V dropped 6 bases and J dropped 2; count of bases not matched to a gene: 8. The CDR3 region has the DNA TGTGCCAGCAGAGTACGAACAGGGGGCACCTACGAGCAGTACTTC. Amino acid sequence: CASRVRTGGTYEQYF.

The chain is built from TRBV4-3 and TRBJ1-2; TRBD1 is a possible D gene (5 bases). The CDR3 is made up of 14 amino acids. Trimming removed 2 bases at V and 7 bases at J, with 14 bases between. In germline, CDR1 is LGHNA, CDR2 YSLEER. CDR3 DNA sequence: TGCGCCAGCAGCCAAACGGGAGGGGCCGGTGGCTACACCTTC. It encodes CASSQTGGAGGYTF.

The V call is TRBV9, the J call TRBJ1-2; D call uncertain. Germline V gene data show CDR1 as SGDLS and CDR2 as YYNGEE. V lost 4 bases to trimming and J lost 2 bases, with 15 bases between them. The CDR3 loop spans 15 amino acids. DNA for the CDR3: TGTGCCAGCAGCTCGAGTCCCTTCATGAACTATGGCTACACCTTC. Translating it yields CASSSSPFMNYGYTF.

The chain combines TRBV11-2 with TRBJ2-3, with D perhaps matching TRBD1 (6 bases). V was cut by 2 bases and J by 4 bases, with 10 bases left in between. The V gene's germline CDR1 is SGHAT and CDR2 FQNNGV. This CDR3 spans 14 amino acids. In DNA, the CDR3 is TGTGCCAGCAGCTTAAAGGGGGAAGCAGATACGCAGTATTTT. Amino acid sequence: CASSLKGEADTQYF.

This chain joins TRBV7-9 and TRBJ2-7; tentatively, D is TRBD1 (6 bases). CDR3 length: 12 residues. V lost 6 bases, J lost 3 bases, and 9 bases lay in between. The germline V gene encodes CDR1 SEHNR and CDR2 FQNEAQ (reference sequence). The DNA of the CDR3 is TGTGCCAGCAGTTCACAGGGCTACGAGCAGTACTTC. This gives the protein CASSSQGYEQYF.

CDR3 in DNA: TGTGCCAGCAGCTTAGGACAGGGGGCTTACGAGCAGTACTTC. Amino acids: CASSLGQGAYEQYF. The chain employs TRBV7-6 and TRBJ2-5; 10 nucleotides line up with TRBD1. The J call is uncertain, as TRBJ2-7 better fits the DNA end. The CDR3 is 14 amino acids. Germline-derived CDR1 and CDR2 are SGHVS and FNYEAQ.

V is TRBV2 and J is TRBJ2-7; 11 bases match TRBD2. The germline V gene has CDR1 SNHLY and CDR2 FYNNEI. The trim removed 9 bases at V and 0 bases at J, leaving 13 bases unmatched. This CDR3 is built from 17 residues. CDR3 sequence (DNA): TGTGCCAGTAAAAGGACTAGCGGGCGCACGGTCTCCTACGAGCAGTACTTC. It translates to CASKRTSGRTVSYEQYF.

CDR3 bases: TGTGCCAGCAGTTTCGCGGGTCGCAAAGAGACCCAGTACTTC. It is translated as CASSFAGRKETQYF. The chain joins TRBV28 to TRBJ2-5, with D possibly being TRBD2 (5 bases). CDR1 and CDR2 (germline): MDHEN, SYDVKM. Trimming left V 3 bases short and J 3 bases short, with 11 bases between. The CDR3 totals 14 residues.

CDR3 sequence (DNA): TGCGCCAGCAGCTTGGCGGCTAGCGGGATAAACACCGGGGAGCTGTTTTTT. Translating it yields CASSLAASGINTGELFF. The rearrangement uses TRBV5-1 and TRBJ2-2; 9 bases agree with TRBD2. The CDR3 spans 17 residues. V trimming: 0 bases; J trimming: 2 bases; junction bases outside the gene matches: 5. The germline V gene encodes CDR1 SGHRS and CDR2 YFSETQ. The full variable domain, rest sourced from reference TRBV5-1 and TRBJ2-2, is KAGVTQTPRYLIKTRGQQVTLSCSPISGHRSVSWYQQTPGQGLQFLFEYFSETQRNKGNFPGRFSGRQFSNSRSEMNVSTLELGDSALYLCASSLAASGINTGELFFGEGSRLTVL.

This sequence joins TRBV12-2 and TRBJ2-1; the DNA was not compared with TRBD2, the D call given in the table. TRBV12-2 is listed as a pseudogene. This CDR3 region has 20 residues. This chain's CDR3 is CASRTASRPPGLAGQGEQFF. CDR3 DNA sequence: TGTGCAAGTCGCACAGCCTCACGCCCACCGGGACTAGCGGGTCAAGGTGAGCAGTTCTTC.

The chain uses TRBV4-3 and TRBJ1-2, with TRBD1 identical over 7 bases. This CDR3 contains 19 residues. Germline V gene sequence: CDR1 LGHNA, CDR2 YSLEER. Trimming removed 0 bases from V and 2 bases from J; junction bases left unmatched: 15. The CDR3 sequence is CASSQEYYIEGASNYGYTF. As DNA, the CDR3 is TGCGCCAGCAGCCAAGAATACTACATAGAGGGGGCCTCAAACTATGGCTACACCTTC.

This clone was recorded once. This chain links TRBV5-1 with TRBJ2-1; TRBD2 aligns across 8 bases. Germline values: CDR1 SGHRS, CDR2 YFSETQ. This CDR3 is built from 17 residues. V shed 3 bases and J 9 bases; nucleotides not matched to a gene: 17. The CDR3 coding sequence is TGCGCCAGCAGCTCTTCACGGACTAGCTCTGATGTCGGTGAGCAGTTCTTC. Translating gives CASSSSRTSSDVGEQFF.

This clone was seen only once. This chain uses TRBV5-4 with TRBJ1-6, with 9 nucleotides matching TRBD1. Germline V gene lookup returns CDR1 SGHNT and CDR2 YYREEE (reference sequence). The CDR3 consists of 15 residues. V shed 6 bases, J shed 10 bases, and the junction held 11 bases outside the gene matches. The CDR3 protein is CASTQGAVRGSPLHF. CDR3 DNA sequence: TGTGCCAGCACACAGGGGGCGGTGCGGGGGTCACCCCTCCACTTT.

This clone was found once. V is TRBV9 and J is TRBJ1-2; tentatively, D is TRBD1 (5 bases). This CDR3 region has 14 residues. Looked up from germline, CDR1 is SGDLS and CDR2 is YYNGEE. The germline V and J ends were trimmed by 4 bases and 2 bases, with 12 bases remaining between them. This CDR3 is CASSRGRGNYGYTF. The CDR3 nucleotides are TGTGCCAGCAGCCGCGGTAGGGGAAACTATGGCTACACCTTC. The whole variable domain, remainder taken from reference TRBV9 and TRBJ1-2, is DSGVTQTPKHLITATGQRVTLRCSPRSGDLSVYWYQQSLDQGLQFLIQYYNGEERAKGNILERFSAQQFPDLHSELNLSSLELGDSALYFCASSRGRGNYGYTFGSGTRLTVV.

This chain links TRBV9 with TRBJ1-2; a weak D match, TRBD1 (5 bases). Trimming left V 0 bases short and J 7 bases short, with 7 bases between. The CDR3 runs to 12 residues. Germline CDR1 SGDLS, CDR2 YYNGEE. CDR3: CASSVAGGGYTF. CDR3 DNA sequence: TGTGCCAGCAGCGTAGCGGGGGGTGGCTACACCTTC.

The J gene is TRBJ2-1, the V gene TRBV12-5; perhaps TRBD2 as D (6 bases). This CDR3 is built from 16 residues. Germline CDR1 and CDR2: LGHNT and FRNRAP. Trimming stripped 1 base from V and 12 bases from J, with 22 bases between. CDR3 sequence: CASGLARPAVRGGQFF. CDR3 in DNA: TGTGCTAGTGGTTTGGCTCGCCCGGCGGTCCGGGGAGGGCAGTTCTTC.

V usage is TRBV7-9 and J usage is TRBJ2-1, with D maybe TRBD1 (5 bases). Per the germline V gene, CDR1 is SEHNR and CDR2 is FQNEAQ (reference sequence). The CDR3 consists of 10 residues. In DNA, the CDR3 is TGTGCAGGGGCGGACAATGAGCAGTTCTTC. It encodes CAGADNEQFF.

The chain links TRBV11-2 to TRBJ2-3; 7 nucleotides align to TRBD2. J gave up 1 base and V 5 bases, and 9 bases lay outside the gene matches. Germline values: CDR1 SGHAT, CDR2 FQNNGV. This CDR3 comprises 16 residues. CDR3 bases: TGTGCCAGCAGCAAAGGGTGGGCGGGGGGCACAGATACGCAGTATTTT. This encodes CASSKGWAGGTDTQYF.

The chain couples TRBV7-9 to TRBJ1-1; possible D gene TRBD1, 5 bases. Looked up from germline, CDR1 is SEHNR and CDR2 is FQNEAQ (reference sequence). The V end was cut by 1 base, the J end by 3 bases, with 6 bases between. This CDR3 is built from 13 residues. CDR3 residues: CASSLVRDTEAFF. CDR3 in DNA: TGTGCCAGCAGCTTAGTCAGGGACACTGAAGCTTTCTTT.

The V and J genes are TRBV23-1 and TRBJ1-1; a possible D gene is TRBD1 (5 bases). TRBV23-1 qualifies as an ORF whose function is uncertain. The CDR3 is made up of 15 amino acids. V was cut by 3 bases and J by 5 bases, with 16 bases left in between. The CDR3 spells CASSHPGGGATEAFF. CDR3 nucleotide sequence: TGCGCCAGCAGTCACCCGGGTGGAGGGGCGACTGAAGCTTTCTTT.

V usage is TRBV28 and J usage is TRBJ2-5; D is possibly TRBD1 (7 bases). CDR3 length equals 16 residues. Germline lookup yields CDR1 MDHEN and CDR2 SYDVKM. The V gene lost 7 bases and the J gene lost 4 bases, with 22 bases spanning the gap. The CDR3 sequence: CASTLPGTVGGETQYF. Written as DNA, the CDR3 is TGTGCCAGCACCCTGCCAGGGACAGTCGGGGGAGAGACCCAGTACTTC.

The V gene is TRBV6-1, the J gene TRBJ2-1, with 9 bases that match TRBD2. Germline CDR1 and CDR2: MNHNS and SASEGT. V lost 7 bases to trimming and J lost 10 bases; unmatched junction nucleotides: 11. This CDR3 is 14 amino acids long. Written as DNA, the CDR3 is TGTGCCAGCAAGTCTGGACTAGCGCGGAACGAGCAGTTCTTC. Protein product: CASKSGLARNEQFF.